Presented here are 9 T cell receptor beta chains from one specimen sequenced in a study of beta chain features in type 1 diabetes. What these receptors recognize is not known. Every bit of the isolated RNA underwent reverse transcription, so sequencing read expressed TCRB transcripts. This table comes from immunoSEQ multiplex PCR, and its TCRdb copy is limited to in-frame clones, with some not included. The sample has about 16,000 clones; about 70% are singletons. Study outcomes and limitations: Researchers report that Type 1 diabetes patients had moderately but significantly shorter TCRB CDR3s across all four CD4+ subsets.

Material: stem cell memory CD4+ T cells from blood. These receptors were taken from a man younger than 40 with type 1 diabetes.

This clone appeared a single time. The chain recombines TRBV7-8 with TRBJ1-4; 8 bases map to TRBD1. This CDR3 is 17 amino acids long. CDR1 is SGHVS, CDR2 FQNEAQ, per germline. V gave up 8 bases and J gave up 4 bases; unmatched junction bases: 15. This chain's CDR3 is CASRWGTGLIFNEKLFF. In DNA form, the CDR3 reads TGTGCCAGCCGGTGGGGGACAGGACTTATATTTAATGAAAAACTGTTTTTT.

The chain uses TRBV11-2 and TRBJ2-1; TRBD1 matches at 7 bases. The CDR3 has 14 residues. The germline V gene has CDR1 SGHAT and CDR2 FQNNGV. V shed 4 bases, J shed 5 bases, and the junction held 5 bases outside the gene matches. The CDR3 region is CASSSITGDNEQFF. The DNA for the CDR3 is TGTGCCAGCAGCTCAATTACAGGGGACAATGAGCAGTTCTTC. The whole variable domain, filled in from reference TRBV11-2 and TRBJ2-1, reads EAGVAQSPRYKIIEKRQSVAFWCNPISGHATLYWYQQILGQGPKLLIQFQNNGVVDDSQLPKDRFSAERLKGVDSTLKIQPAKLEDSAVYLCASSSITGDNEQFFGPGTRLTVL.

V usage is TRBV5-8 and J usage is TRBJ2-1, with 13 positions matching TRBD2. From germline, CDR1 is SGHTS and CDR2 YDEGEE. The CDR3 has 16 amino acids. Germline trimming cut 3 bases from V and 3 bases from J; bases unmatched to any gene: 3. The DNA for the CDR3 is TGTGCCAGCAGCTCCGGGACTAGCGGGGTCTACAATGAGCAGTTCTTC. This sequence encodes CASSSGTSGVYNEQFF. Full variable domain (remainder filled in from reference TRBV5-8 and TRBJ2-1): EAGVTQSPTHLIKTRGQQATLRCSPISGHTSVYWYQQALGLGLQFLLWYDEGEERNRGNFPPRFSGRQFPNYSSELNVNALELEDSALYLCASSSGTSGVYNEQFFGPGTRLTVL.

The chain employs TRBV5-4 and TRBJ1-2, with a tentative D call TRBD1 (6 bases). Looked up from germline, CDR1 is SGHNT and CDR2 is YYREEE (reference sequence). The V gene lost 4 bases and the J gene lost 3 bases, with 16 bases spanning the gap. The CDR3 runs 15 residues. CDR3 sequence reads: CASSPREGGYYGYTF. For the CDR3, the DNA is TGTGCCAGCAGCCCAAGGGAGGGGGGCTACTATGGCTACACCTTC.

The rearrangement joins TRBV6-6 to TRBJ1-2; 7 bases fit TRBD1. The CDR3 covers 10 residues. Losses at the gene ends were 9 bases for V and 9 bases for J; bases not matched to a gene: 4. Per germline, CDR1 MNHNY and CDR2 SVGAGI (reference sequence). CDR3 in DNA: TGTGCCAGTACAGGGGAGAGCTACACCTTC. Its translation is CASTGESYTF.

V gene TRBV7-3 combines with J gene TRBJ1-6, with 8 bases that match TRBD1. This CDR3 has 13 amino acids. V gave up 5 bases and J gave up 14 bases; unmatched junction bases: 8. Germline assignment: CDR1 SGHTA and CDR2 FQGTGA. The CDR3 sequence is CASSVTGAGALHF. The DNA for the CDR3 is TGTGCCAGCAGCGTGACAGGGGCCGGAGCCCTCCACTTT. Drawing the rest from reference TRBV7-3 and TRBJ1-6, the complete variable domain is GAGVSQTPSNKVTEKGKYVELRCDPISGHTALYWYRQSLGQGPEFLIYFQGTGAADDSGLPNDRFFAVRPEGSVSTLKIQRTERGDSAVYLCASSVTGAGALHFGNGTRLTVT.

This rearrangement joins TRBV5-1 to TRBJ1-1; 7 nucleotides match TRBD1. Germline lookup yields CDR1 SGHRS and CDR2 YFSETQ. J gave up 7 bases and V 3 bases, and 6 bases lay outside the gene matches. The CDR3 totals 13 residues. For the CDR3, the DNA is TGCGCCAGCAGCTCGGACAGGCAGCTTGAAGCTTTCTTT. The encoded protein is CASSSDRQLEAFF.

The chain recombines TRBV10-1 with TRBJ2-1; 8 nucleotides line up with TRBD2. This CDR3 region has 16 residues. CDR1 and CDR2 from the germline V gene are WNHNN and SYGVQD (reference sequence). V lost 2 bases, J lost 5 bases, and 8 bases stayed unmatched. CDR3 coding DNA: TGCGCCAGCAGTGAGACCCGGGGGGGCCGGGACAATGAGCAGTTCTTC. Translated, it gives CASSETRGGRDNEQFF.

The chain couples TRBV18 to TRBJ1-1; the D is unclear. There are 14 residues in the CDR3. Trimming stripped 3 bases from V and 1 base from J, with 9 bases between. Germline values: CDR1 KGHSH, CDR2 LQKENI. The CDR3, as DNA: TGTGCCAGCTCACCTCAGGCCCAGAACACTGAAGCTTTCTTT. This gives the protein CASSPQAQNTEAFF.